This T cell receptor (beta chain) derives from a study of control samples from healthy donors and cancer patients. Generated by immunoSEQ multiplex PCR, the TCRdb table keeps only in-frame clones and is missing some. The table lists about 120,000 clones, around 91% of them singletons. CDR3 length: 15 residues. V dropped 6 bases and J dropped 2; count of bases not matched to a gene: 1. From germline, CDR1 is LNHDA and CDR2 SQIVND (reference sequence). Material: PBMCs. J is TRBJ2-3 and V is TRBV19; 14 bases are a match to TRBD2. This TCR derives from a woman aged 50 to 65 with colorectal cancer. This CDR3 is CASRGLAGDTDTQYF. Written as DNA, the CDR3 is TGTGCCAGTAGGGGACTAGCGGGAGACACAGATACGCAGTATTTT.